The 8 T cell receptor beta chains presented below share a single source sample, sequenced in a study of shared clonotypes between healthy human individuals. Some clones are missing from TCRdb's copy, which holds only in-frame ones; the method was immunoSEQ multiplex PCR. The sample carries hundreds of thousands of clones, approximately 79% recorded once. The specimen was memory CD4+ T cells sorted from blood. Subset described: CD45RA-negative fraction. These receptors were collected from a woman in her thirties in good health.

J is TRBJ1-2 and V is TRBV14, with unresolved D. The CDR3 length is 15 residues. Per the germline V gene, CDR1 is SGHDN and CDR2 is FVKESK. Trimming cost V 0 bases and J 2 bases, with 10 bases left between them. DNA for the CDR3: TGTGCCAGCAGCCAAGAGATCGGCAGCAACTATGGCTACACCTTC. Residues: CASSQEIGSNYGYTF.

The chain recombines TRBV11-2 with TRBJ2-7; 7 bases align to TRBD2. The CDR3 length is 12 residues. V was pared by 5 bases and J by 7 bases, with 5 bases of the junction left unmatched. Germline CDR1 SGHAT, CDR2 FQNNGV. CDR3: CASSTTSWEQYF. The CDR3 DNA follows: TGTGCCAGCAGCACGACTAGCTGGGAGCAGTACTTC.

The V and J genes are TRBV6-5 and TRBJ2-1; 7 bases match TRBD1. The CDR3 length is 16 residues. CDR1 is MNHEY, CDR2 SVGAGI, per germline. V lost 4 bases and J lost 4; bases outside the gene matches: 10. CDR3 nucleotide sequence: TGTGCCAGCAGTTTATTACGGGACAGCCCTTACAATGAGCAGTTCTTC. Amino acids: CASSLLRDSPYNEQFF.

The genes are TRBV28 and TRBJ1-5, with 7 nucleotides matching TRBD1. This CDR3 region has 15 residues. The germline V gene has CDR1 MDHEN and CDR2 SYDVKM. The J segment lost 2 bases and the V segment lost 5 bases, leaving 6 bases of the junction unmatched. The CDR3 bases are TGTGCCAGCAGTCCCCACGACAGGGGCAATCAGCCCCAGCATTTT. Residues: CASSPHDRGNQPQHF.

V usage is TRBV7-3 and J usage is TRBJ2-2; tentative D call: TRBD2 (5 bases). Germline CDR1 SGHTA, CDR2 FQGTGA. This CDR3 comprises 16 residues. Trimming shortened V by 0 bases and J by 3 bases, and 11 bases separated the two germline ends. The CDR3 nucleotides read TGTGCCAGCAGCTTAACTGCGGGCGCCTACACCGGGGAGCTGTTTTTT. Protein: CASSLTAGAYTGELFF.

The genes are TRBV5-4 and TRBJ2-1; 12 nucleotides agree with TRBD2. The germline V gene encodes CDR1 SGHNT and CDR2 YYREEE (reference sequence). This CDR3 has 16 residues. V lost 1 base and J lost 4; bases outside the gene matches: 3. DNA of the CDR3: TGTGCCAGCAGCTTGCCCGGACTAGCGGGATACAATGAGCAGTTCTTC. It specifies CASSLPGLAGYNEQFF.

This chain links TRBV28 with TRBJ2-5; TRBD2 agrees at 13 bases. This CDR3 comprises 15 residues. CDR1 and CDR2 from the germline V gene are MDHEN and SYDVKM. With V trimmed by 6 bases and J by 7 bases, 8 bases remained unmatched. The CDR3 region is CASSPGLAGFVTQYF. CDR3 nucleotide sequence: TGTGCCAGCAGCCCGGGACTAGCGGGATTTGTGACCCAGTACTTC.

This sequence joins TRBV2 and TRBJ2-7, with a weak D call TRBD2 (5 bases). Per germline, CDR1 SNHLY and CDR2 FYNNEI. Trimming took 2 bases from V and 3 from J, leaving 11 bases between them. This CDR3 region has 14 residues. CDR3 bases: TGTGCCAGCAGTGAACGGGGAAGCCTCTACGAGCAGTACTTC. It encodes CASSERGSLYEQYF.